Sequencing of this T cell receptor (beta chain) was carried out in a study of cytomegalovirus exposure and HLA in healthy donors. Findings of the study overall: Available immune exposure information covered CMV serostatus only. Reports showed the classifier diagnosing cytomegalovirus status with high specificity and sensitivity.

Both 60 Vbeta primers and 13 Jbeta primers went into the PCR. Clones were read by immunoSEQ multiplex PCR, and TCRdb kept only the in-frame ones, dropping some. In the table there are approximately 140,000 clones, around 80% of which are singletons. After removal of 5 bases from V and 3 bases from J, the junction contained 3 bases not matched to a gene. CDR3 length: 14 amino acids. Germline CDR1 and CDR2: MNHEY and SMNVEV (reference sequence). This clone was seen only once. The antigen remains unidentified. Material: PBMCs. The rearrangement links TRBV27 to TRBJ2-7; TRBD2 matches at 11 bases. The clonotype was recovered from a woman aged 40 to 50 in good health and CMV-seronegative. For the CDR3, the DNA is TGTGCCAGCAGTACCGGGACTAGCGGCTACGAGCAGTACTTC. Its translation: CASSTGTSGYEQYF.